This TCR beta chain originates from a study of identical twins. The study's findings and limits: Partial confounding of zero-insertion analyses by invariant MAIT and iNKT cells was possible. Models underpredicted monozygotic twin sharing of out-of-frame TCR alpha. The abundant beta clonotypes from cord blood had fewer insertions, and memory repertoires had none of this.

There are a few counts of this clonotype. Antigen: not known. This CDR3 is 15 amino acids long. Trimming took off 4 bases at V and 6 bases at J, with 16 bases between the two ends. CDR1 and CDR2 from the germline V gene are MDHEN and SYDVKM. Each CDR3 protein gets one entry after TCRdb re-called the 5' RACE reads with MiXCR. This sample carries about 530,000 distinct CDR3 sequences, 15% of them seen once, and the ten largest clones take roughly 0.44%. These same records also appear under a second study, on yellow fever vaccine responses in identical twins.

Input material: CD4+ T cells sorted from blood. This sequence joins TRBV28 and TRBJ2-1; either TRBD1 or TRBD2 may fit D (5 bases each). This receptor was identified in a young woman in good health. CDR3 region: CASSSPGRPPNEQFF. Written as DNA, the CDR3 is TGTGCCAGCAGTTCACCGGGACGCCCACCCAATGAGCAGTTCTTC.